Here is one T cell receptor (beta chain) with its context. Antigen unknown. This entry belongs to a study of cytomegalovirus exposure and HLA in healthy donors. General study findings and limits: Cytomegalovirus status was reportedly diagnosed by the classifier with high sensitivity and specificity. Cytomegalovirus association was listed for 150 to 200 TCR beta chains.

This CDR3 is 15 amino acids long. The germline gives CDR1 SEHNR, CDR2 FQNEAQ (reference sequence). The V and J ends lost 6 bases and 3 bases, in that order; junction bases with no gene match: 7. PCR used 60 Vbeta primers and 13 Jbeta primers. Generated by immunoSEQ multiplex PCR, the TCRdb table keeps only in-frame clones and is missing some. The sample includes 210,000 or so clones, approximately 83% seen only once; the top ten take roughly a tenth. The sequence came from a woman aged 45-65 years in good health and CMV-seropositive. The genes are TRBV7-9 and TRBJ2-3, with 9 bases identical to TRBD2. The sample was PBMCs. CDR3 loop: CASRLPGLATDTQYF. CDR3 nucleotide sequence: TGTGCCAGCAGATTACCGGGACTAGCTACAGATACGCAGTATTTT.